This T cell receptor (beta chain) was obtained from a study of shared clonotypes between healthy human individuals. CD45RO-negative CD8 cells positively selected for CCR7 made up the naive population, which excluded terminally differentiated effector memory CD45RA+ cells. A remark on this clone: The target antigen is unknown.

Notes on the study in general: Read depth was anticipated to influence clonotype sharing among donors. Memory subsets generally showed smaller estimated richness than naive subsets did.

Clones were read by immunoSEQ multiplex PCR, and TCRdb kept only the in-frame ones, dropping some. The sample contains some 1,900,000 clones, around 96% of which appear only once. Germline CDR1 SNHLY, CDR2 FYNNEI. The length of the CDR3 is 14 residues. Deletions cut 3 bases from V and 0 bases from J, with 9 bases between. The gene calls are TRBV2 and TRBJ2-7; D is uncertain. The source of this sequence is a man aged 18 to 35 in good health. Sequencing was done on a sample of naive CD8+ T cells sorted from blood. The CDR3 DNA follows: TGTGCCAGCAGTGACATCAGGATCTCCTACGAGCAGTACTTC. Translating gives CASSDIRISYEQYF. Filled out from reference TRBV2 and TRBJ2-7, the complete variable domain reads EPEVTQTPSHQVTQMGQEVILRCVPISNHLYFYWYRQILGQKVEFLVSFYNNEISEKSEIFDDQFSVERPDGSNFTLKIRSTKLEDSAMYFCASSDIRISYEQYFGPGTRLTVT.